The rows below give T cell receptor beta chains drawn from one sample of a study of Graves' ophthalmopathy and Graves' hyperthyroidism. From the multiplex PCR reads, TCRdb called clonotypes with MiXCR, one entry per CDR3 protein. The sample gives about 400,000 distinct CDR3 sequences, about a sixth of which show up once; approximately 1.4% is in the top ten. The source material was peripheral blood. All receptors come from a woman aged 18 to 35 with Graves' ophthalmopathy. CDR3s include the opening cysteine and the closing phenylalanine or tryptophan. The D gene is left open where the match is weak. Some rows mark clone size as missing; the rest say once, few, many or name a class of expanded clone.

many	TRBV7-9	.	TRBJ1-6	CASSLIMGNSPLHF	TGTGCCAGCAGCCTGATCATGGGTAATTCACCCCTCCACTTT
many	TRBV7-2	TRBD1	TRBJ1-2	CASSLGQGDGYTF	TGTGCCAGCAGCTTGGGACAGGGGGATGGCTACACCTTC
many	TRBV9	TRBD1	TRBJ1-6	CASSGGGQGLSPLHF	TGTGCCAGCAGCGGTGGGGGACAGGGACTTTCACCCCTCCACTTT
many	TRBV7-2	.	TRBJ1-2	CASSLAGSDRHNYGYTF	TGTGCCAGCAGCTTAGCAGGCTCGGACAGACATAACTATGGCTACACCTTC
.	TRBV4-1	TRBD1	TRBJ2-7	CASSPWTGVGYEQYF	TGCGCCAGCAGCCCCTGGACAGGGGTGGGCTACGAGCAGTACTTC
few	TRBV14	TRBD2	TRBJ2-7	CASSQDPGTPGLAGELEQYF	TGTGCCAGCAGCCAAGATCCCGGGACACCAGGACTAGCGGGAGAACTCGAGCAGTACTTC
few	TRBV18	TRBD1	TRBJ1-5	CASSPPGTGFSNQPQHF	TGTGCCAGCTCACCACCCGGGACAGGGTTTAGCAATCAGCCCCAGCATTTT
many	TRBV4-2	.	TRBJ1-1	CASSQTPMGRGGTEAFF	TGTGCCAGCAGCCAAACACCTATGGGGCGAGGAGGCACTGAAGCTTTCTTT
few	TRBV18	TRBD2	TRBJ2-7	CASSLWTSGSIYEQYF	TGTGCCAGCTCATTGTGGACTAGCGGGTCGATTTACGAGCAGTACTTC
once	TRBV27	.	TRBJ1-1	CASSGQGLSTEAFF	TGTGCCAGCAGTGGGCAGGGGTTGAGCACTGAAGCTTTCTTT
many	TRBV7-2	.	TRBJ1-1	CASSLAGPVSTEAFF	TGTGCCAGCAGCCTAGCGGGTCCGGTCTCCACTGAAGCTTTCTTT
many	TRBV12-3/TRBV12-4	TRBD2	TRBJ2-5	CASRLGGTSGETQYF	TGTGCCAGCAGGCTAGGAGGGACTAGCGGAGAGACCCAGTACTTC
many	TRBV4-1	TRBD1	TRBJ1-2	CASSQDQGAKLFTF	TGCGCCAGCAGCCAAGATCAGGGGGCAAAGCTTTTCACCTTC
many	TRBV28	.	TRBJ1-2	CASSLAGRGYTF	TGTGCCAGCAGTTTGGCAGGGAGGGGCTACACCTTC
many	TRBV20-1	.	TRBJ2-5	CSANYRTQYF	TGCAGTGCTAACTATCGGACCCAGTACTTC
many	TRBV30	.	TRBJ1-6	CAWSKRGVLSQVNSPLHF	TGTGCCTGGAGTAAGAGGGGGGTTCTTTCCCAAGTTAATTCACCCCTCCACTTT
many	TRBV11-2	.	TRBJ2-5	CASSSITGGGALPETQYF	TGTGCCAGCAGCTCTATTACTGGGGGTGGGGCCCTCCCGGAGACCCAGTACTTC
.	TRBV6-1	.	TRBJ1-6	CASSDERSSYNSPLHF	TGTGCCAGCAGTGATGAGAGGAGCTCCTATAATTCACCCCTCCACTTT
many	TRBV30	.	TRBJ1-2	CAWSVGWWNSGYTF	TGTGCCTGGAGTGTAGGCTGGTGGAATTCCGGCTACACCTTC
.	TRBV6-5	.	TRBJ2-7	CASSYSTGIIGTRQYF	TGTGCCAGCAGTTACTCCACCGGGATAATCGGTACGAGGCAGTACTTC
many	TRBV7-2	.	TRBJ2-5	CASSLVREETQYF	TGTGCCAGCAGCTTAGTGCGAGAAGAGACCCAGTACTTC
many	TRBV12-3/TRBV12-4	.	TRBJ1-1	CASSLGRTNTEAFF	TGTGCCAGCAGTTTAGGCAGGACGAACACTGAAGCTTTCTTT
many	TRBV10-3	.	TRBJ2-5	CAISPGQETQYF	TGTGCCATCAGTCCGGGTCAAGAGACCCAGTACTTC
many	TRBV20-1	TRBD1	TRBJ2-7	CSARGQGASSYEQYF	TGCAGTGCTAGAGGACAGGGGGCGAGCTCCTACGAGCAGTACTTC
many	TRBV29-1	TRBD1	TRBJ1-2	CSVAWEGALYGYTF	TGCAGCGTTGCTTGGGAGGGGGCCTTATATGGCTACACCTTC
many	TRBV29-1	TRBD1	TRBJ1-5	CSVENRGAQPQHF	TGCAGCGTTGAAAACAGGGGAGCTCAGCCCCAGCATTTT
.	TRBV28	.	TRBJ2-7	CASSFPTVGVKSSYEQYF	TGTGCCAGCAGTTTTCCAACGGTAGGCGTGAAGAGCTCCTACGAGCAGTACTTC
many	TRBV15	.	TRBJ2-3	CAARTVYDDTQYF	TGTGCCGCTCGGACAGTTTACGACGATACGCAGTATTTT
.	TRBV29-1	TRBD2	TRBJ2-7	CSVELAESASEQYF	TGCAGCGTGGAACTAGCGGAGTCAGCCAGCGAGCAGTACTTC
many	TRBV6-1	.	TRBJ2-7	CASWQLGDNYYEQYF	TGTGCCAGCTGGCAACTAGGGGACAACTACTACGAGCAGTACTTC
many	TRBV30	TRBD1	TRBJ1-3	CACLRDSHGNTIYF	TGTGCCTGTCTCCGGGACAGCCATGGAAACACCATATATTTT
.	TRBV9	TRBD2	TRBJ2-7	CASSVDPGGDSYEQYF	TGTGCCAGCAGCGTAGATCCGGGAGGTGACTCCTACGAGCAGTACTTC
many	TRBV12-3/TRBV12-4	TRBD2	TRBJ2-4	CASTWTSGRPDVAKNIQYF	TGTGCCAGCACCTGGACTAGCGGCAGACCCGATGTAGCCAAAAACATTCAGTACTTC
many	TRBV15	.	TRBJ2-5	CATSGGTFPRKTQYF	TGTGCCACCAGCGGAGGGACTTTCCCAAGAAAGACCCAGTACTTC
many	TRBV29-1	.	TRBJ2-5	CSVSLPGRRETQYF	TGCAGCGTTTCCCTGCCGGGACGAAGGGAGACCCAGTACTTC
many	TRBV19	.	TRBJ2-7	CASSIRSNYEQYF	TGTGCCAGTAGTATACGGTCAAACTACGAGCAGTACTTC
.	TRBV6-1	TRBD1	TRBJ2-5	CASSMDRDQETQYF	TGTGCCAGCAGTATGGACAGGGATCAAGAGACCCAGTACTTC
many	TRBV10-3	.	TRBJ1-5	CAISNTQGHQPQHF	TGTGCCATCAGTAACACCCAGGGCCATCAGCCCCAGCATTTT
many	TRBV15	TRBD1	TRBJ1-5	CATGDREKYQPQHF	TGTGCCACCGGGGACAGGGAGAAATATCAGCCCCAGCATTTT
few	TRBV18	.	TRBJ1-2	CASSPLGRIDYGYTF	TGTGCCAGCTCACCATTAGGGAGGATAGACTATGGCTACACCTTC
many	TRBV12-3/TRBV12-4	.	TRBJ2-7	CASSLARVYEQYF	TGTGCCAGCAGTTTAGCCAGGGTCTACGAGCAGTACTTC
.	TRBV6-5	TRBD1	TRBJ2-7	CASSYRPGQGVGYEQYF	TGTGCCAGCAGTTACAGACCCGGACAGGGGGTTGGTTACGAGCAGTACTTC